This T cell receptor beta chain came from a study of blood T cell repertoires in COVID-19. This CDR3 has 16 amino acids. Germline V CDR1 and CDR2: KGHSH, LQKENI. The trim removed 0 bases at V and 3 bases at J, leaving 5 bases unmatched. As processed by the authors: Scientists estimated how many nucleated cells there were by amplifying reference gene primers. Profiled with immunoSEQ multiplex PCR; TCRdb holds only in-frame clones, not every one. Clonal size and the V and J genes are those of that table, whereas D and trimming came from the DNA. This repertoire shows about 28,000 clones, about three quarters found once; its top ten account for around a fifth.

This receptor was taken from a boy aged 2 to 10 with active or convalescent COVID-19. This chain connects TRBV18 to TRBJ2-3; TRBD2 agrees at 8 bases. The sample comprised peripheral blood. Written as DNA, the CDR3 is TGTGCCAGCTCACCACCGCTGGCTAGCGGGACAGATACGCAGTATTTT. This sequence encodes CASSPPLASGTDTQYF.